These 5 T cell receptor beta chains came from one sample sequenced in a study of response to subunit inactivated influenza vaccine. Via MiXCR, TCRdb re-called the RT-PCR reads, giving one row per CDR3 protein. Of 860,000 or so distinct CDR3 sequences detected, about 20% appear once; the ten largest clones hold 10%. Here the sequenced sample was PBMCs from blood, taken about 5 days after vaccination. Source of these receptors: a middle-aged man who received an inactivated influenza vaccine.

This clonotype came up once. This chain links TRBV4-3 with TRBJ2-1, with TRBD2 identical over 10 bases. The CDR3 covers 15 residues. The ends lost 3 bases at V and 10 bases at J; junction bases unmatched: 9. Germline V CDR1 and CDR2: LGHNA, YSLEER. CDR3 protein: CASSHQRTSGLEQFF. DNA of the CDR3: TGCGCCAGCAGCCACCAGAGGACTAGCGGCCTAGAGCAGTTCTTC.

The chain links TRBV6-2 or TRBV6-3 to TRBJ2-5; D might be TRBD1 (6 bases). CDR1 MNHEY and CDR2 SVGEGT come from the germline V gene. V was cut by 6 bases and J by 4 bases, with 18 bases left in between. The CDR3 is 15 amino acids. The CDR3 DNA sequence: TGTGCCAGCAGGAAAGGGGGACGGACGGGAGAGACCCAGTACTTC. Its protein is CASRKGGRTGETQYF.

This clonotype has at least ten counts. This chain links TRBV12-3 or TRBV12-4 with TRBJ1-2, with D tentatively TRBD1 (6 bases). The CDR3 is made up of 13 amino acids. Trimming left V 3 bases short and J 4 bases short, with 9 bases between. In DNA, the CDR3 is TGTGCCAGCAGTTTGACGGACAGCTATGGCTACACCTTC. Translation gives CASSLTDSYGYTF.

The chain links TRBV29-1 to TRBJ2-3, with D possibly being TRBD2 (6 bases). Germline CDR1 SQVTM, CDR2 ANQGSEA. The V end was cut by 3 bases, the J end by 6 bases, with 22 bases between. The CDR3 covers 16 residues. The CDR3, as DNA: TGCAGCGTTGATGGTGTGGACTACCTAAGATGGGATACGCAGTATTTT. Translated, it gives CSVDGVDYLRWDTQYF.

This clonotype was counted between two and nine times. The rearrangement joins TRBV7-2 to TRBJ1-1, with TRBD1 as a possible D gene (6 bases). The CDR3 sequence is 22 residues long. V was shortened by 2 bases and J by 0 bases, with 31 bases between the two germline ends. Per the germline V gene, CDR1 is SGHTA and CDR2 is FQGNSA. CDR3 amino acids: CASSLFVATGSLSIPMNTEAFF. The CDR3 region has the DNA TGTGCCAGCAGCTTATTCGTTGCGACAGGAAGCTTATCAATCCCTATGAACACTGAAGCTTTCTTT.